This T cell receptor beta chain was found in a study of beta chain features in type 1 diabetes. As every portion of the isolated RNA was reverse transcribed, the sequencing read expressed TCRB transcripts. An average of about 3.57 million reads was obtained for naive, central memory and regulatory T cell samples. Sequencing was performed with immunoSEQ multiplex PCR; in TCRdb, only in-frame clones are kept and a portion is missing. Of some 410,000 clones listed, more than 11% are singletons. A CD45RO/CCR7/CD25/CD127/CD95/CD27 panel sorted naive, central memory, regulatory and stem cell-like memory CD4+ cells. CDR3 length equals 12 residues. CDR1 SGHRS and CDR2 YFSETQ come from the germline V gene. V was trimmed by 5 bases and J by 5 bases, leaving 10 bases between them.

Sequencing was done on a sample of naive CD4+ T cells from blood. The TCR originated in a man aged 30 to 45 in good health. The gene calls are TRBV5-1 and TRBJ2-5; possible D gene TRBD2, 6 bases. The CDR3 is CASRPGGETQYF. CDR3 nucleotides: TGCGCCAGCAGGCCCGGGGGTGAGACCCAGTACTTC.